One and the same sample provided the 9 T cell receptor beta chains below, sequenced in a study of graft-versus-host responses after intestinal transplantation. Clones were read by immunoSEQ multiplex PCR, and TCRdb kept only the in-frame ones, dropping some. The data show 95,000 to 100,000 clones, roughly 88% seen once. The source was PBMCs, collected 255 days after intestinal transplant. These receptors came from a human patient who received an intestinal transplant, so some T cells may come from the graft donor.

V gene TRBV6-5 combines with J gene TRBJ2-1; tentative D call: TRBD2 (6 bases). Trimming stripped 7 bases from V and 7 bases from J, with 17 bases between. This CDR3 spans 14 amino acids. Germline CDR1 is MNHEY and CDR2 is SVGAGI. This CDR3 is CASIRGILRNEQFF. The CDR3 DNA is TGTGCCAGCATCCGCGGGATATTGAGGAATGAGCAGTTCTTC.

The CDR3 nucleotides read TGTGCCAGCAGTACCCGGACAGTCTATGGCTACACCTTC. Its protein is CASSTRTVYGYTF. The V call is TRBV6-1, the J call TRBJ1-2; D might be TRBD1 (6 bases). Germline values: CDR1 MNHNS, CDR2 SASEGT. Between the trimmed V and J ends, which lost 5 bases and 4 bases, there was a span of 11 bases. This CDR3 contains 13 residues.

The rearrangement joins TRBV9 to TRBJ1-4, with D maybe TRBD1 (5 bases). The CDR3 runs 15 residues. Germline-derived CDR1 and CDR2 are SGDLS and YYNGEE. V lost 4 bases and J lost 0, with 10 bases in between. DNA for the CDR3: TGTGCCAGCAGCTCATCAGGGACAACTAATGAAAAACTGTTTTTT. Its protein is CASSSSGTTNEKLFF.

V is TRBV29-1 and J is TRBJ1-2; D not resolved. V lost 5 bases, J lost 1 base, and 5 bases lay in between. The CDR3 is made up of 11 amino acids. Germline V gene lookup returns CDR1 SQVTM and CDR2 ANQGSEA. CDR3 sequence: CSVRVNYGYTF. CDR3 sequence (DNA): TGCAGCGTTAGGGTTAACTATGGCTACACCTTC.

This chain connects TRBV9 to TRBJ1-2, with D hard to call. The CDR3 runs 14 residues. The germline CDR1 and CDR2 sequences are SGDLS and YYNGEE. V lost 3 bases and J lost 2, with 11 bases in between. CDR3 in DNA: TGTGCCAGCAGCGAGGGCGAGGTGAACTATGGCTACACCTTC. This encodes CASSEGEVNYGYTF. The full variable domain, its missing parts supplied by reference TRBV9 and TRBJ1-2, is DSGVTQTPKHLITATGQRVTLRCSPRSGDLSVYWYQQSLDQGLQFLIQYYNGEERAKGNILERFSAQQFPDLHSELNLSSLELGDSALYFCASSEGEVNYGYTFGSGTRLTVV.

The J gene is TRBJ2-7, the V gene TRBV9, with 9 bases identical to TRBD2. This CDR3 contains 15 residues. Unmatched junction bases numbered 7, after V lost 3 bases and J lost 3 bases. Germline V gene data show CDR1 as SGDLS and CDR2 as YYNGEE. In DNA, the CDR3 is TGTGCCAGCAGCGCATCAGCTAGCGGGAACTACGAGCAGTACTTC. Translating it yields CASSASASGNYEQYF.

V gene TRBV6-1 combines with J gene TRBJ2-6, with D maybe TRBD1 (6 bases). Per the germline V gene, CDR1 is MNHNS and CDR2 is SASEGT. This CDR3 region has 16 residues. Between the trimmed V and J ends, which lost 3 bases and 3 bases, there was a span of 12 bases. CDR3 in amino acids: CASSDPHRVGANVLTF. In nucleotides, the CDR3 is TGTGCCAGCAGTGATCCCCACAGGGTTGGGGCCAACGTCCTGACTTTC.

V gene TRBV6-5 combines with J gene TRBJ2-1; 12 nucleotides match TRBD2. V shed 3 bases and J 7 bases; nucleotides not matched to a gene: 4. From germline, CDR1 is MNHEY and CDR2 SVGAGI. The CDR3 sequence is 15 residues long. The CDR3 nucleotides read TGTGCCAGCAGTTATCTAGCGGGGGGGCAGAATGAGCAGTTCTTC. Encoded protein: CASSYLAGGQNEQFF.

This clone was counted a few times. The chain links TRBV28 to TRBJ2-7, with unresolved D. V lost 6 bases to trimming and J lost 6 bases, with 15 bases between them. The germline gives CDR1 MDHEN, CDR2 SYDVKM. There are 13 residues in the CDR3. The CDR3 loop is CASRSPTSAEQYF. CDR3 DNA sequence: TGTGCCAGCAGATCCCCGACGTCAGCCGAGCAGTACTTC.